This T cell receptor beta chain was recovered during a study of T cells in Graves' hyperthyroidism and ophthalmopathy. The study's findings and limits: Progression to ophthalmopathy was predicted a median of 6.5 months early. Most thyroid clonotypes with frequency above 0.001 were detected in blood.

CDR3 length: 18 residues. V lost 3 bases to trimming and J lost 1 base, with 24 bases between them. Germline CDR1 is DFQATT and CDR2 is SNEGSKA (reference sequence). RNA transcripts served as the template for amplifying TCR beta CDR3 regions. First-round RT-PCR with HTBI primers amplified the TCR CDR3 region. TCRdb itself ran the multiplex PCR reads through MiXCR, one entry per CDR3 protein. The table has 250,000 to 300,000 distinct CDR3 sequences, 13% seen once. In patients aged 18 to 65, hyperthyroidism was newly diagnosed, with duration under 2 months. In this sample, this clonotype turned up once. The antigen is unknown.

The sample comprised blood. This receptor was obtained from a woman under 40 with Graves' hyperthyroidism that later progressed to Graves' ophthalmopathy. This sequence joins TRBV20-1 and TRBJ2-5; D is unclear. The CDR3, as DNA: TGCAGTGCTAGTAGTGCCAGCAGTTTCGGAGACACCCAAGAGACCCAGTACTTC. Residues: CSASSASSFGDTQETQYF.